This TCR beta chain was sequenced for a study of CXCR3-negative and CXCR3-positive naive CD8 T cells. Broader study findings: Naive CXCR3-positive cells had TRB CDR3s more hydrophobic than those of CXCR3-negative naive cells.

The germline gives CDR1 DFQATT, CDR2 SNEGSKA (reference sequence). The CDR3 runs 17 residues. TRB cDNA libraries were made by UMI-labeled 5' RACE. TCRdb reprocessed the 5' RACE reads; each CDR3 protein has one entry and no DNA is given. The sample table sets out some 140,000 distinct CDR3 sequences. Points on this clonotype: Its antigen is not identified.

The V call is TRBV20-1, the J call TRBJ1-2. The sample was naive CXCR3+ CD8+ T cells from blood. The subset here: CD45RO-CCR7+CD27+CD95- naive CD8+ T cells expressing CXCR3 (TNR3+). The sequence came from a human donor in good health. Some clones in this sample may be carry-over from other donors' samples. The CDR3: CSARDLDRPTDNYGYTF.